This T cell receptor beta chain was found in a study of blood T cell repertoires in COVID-19. Looking at the study overall: COVID-19 samples collected from the United States, Italy and Spain covered acute and convalescent phases. In each case, the material was cDNA or gDNA derived from T cells, B-cell-depleted T cells, or PBMCs.

In the authors' workflow: Using reference gene primer amplification, nucleated cell counts were estimated. The method was immunoSEQ multiplex PCR; TCRdb's version includes in-frame clones alone and lacks a portion of them. That table is the source of V, J and clone size, and D and trimming were worked out from the DNA. The sample consists of more than 300,000 clones, approximately 87% of them appearing once. During active infection, Seattle patients enrolled and were then monitored through disease. Per the germline V gene, CDR1 is LGHDT and CDR2 is YNNKEL (reference sequence). CDR3 length: 16 residues. The V gene end was trimmed by 3 bases and the J gene end by 0 bases; junction bases not matched to a gene: 5.

V gene TRBV3-1 (or the pseudogene TRBV3-2) combines with J gene TRBJ1-3; 7 nucleotides line up with TRBD1. Sequencing used peripheral blood. The sequence derives from a woman aged 25 to 39 with COVID-19, enrolled during active disease. In DNA form, the CDR3 reads TGTGCCAGCAGCCACCCGGACAGGCCCTCTGGAAACACCATATATTTT. It encodes CASSHPDRPSGNTIYF.